This section outlines one T cell receptor (beta chain) sequence together with its context. This specimen comes from a study of OX40 agonist ivuxolimab in advanced cancers. The data were produced by immunoSEQ multiplex PCR, yet TCRdb's version contains in-frame clones alone and is incomplete. The top ten hold approximately 11% of the sample, which has 77,000 or so clones, around 92% seen once. The CDR3 runs 14 residues. Between the trimmed V and J ends, which lost 1 base and 4 bases, there was a span of 9 bases. CDR1 SEHNR and CDR2 FQNEAQ come from the germline V gene (reference sequence). This receptor was obtained from an adult with an advanced solid tumor such as melanoma, head and neck, liver or kidney cancer. The chain combines TRBV7-9 with TRBJ2-3, with D perhaps matching TRBD1 or TRBD2 (6 bases each). The material sequenced was CD4+ or CD8+ T cells sorted from blood, taken in a trial of the OX40 agonist ivuxolimab. The CDR3 DNA is TGTGCCAGCAGCTTAGTGGGGGGCGCAGATACGCAGTATTTT. Its translation is CASSLVGGADTQYF. Together with reference TRBV7-9 and TRBJ2-3, the CDR3 gives the full variable domain: DTGVSQNPRHKITKRGQNVTFRCDPISEHNRLYWYRQTLGQGPEFLTYFQNEAQLEKSRLLSDRFSAERPKGSFSTLEIQRTEQGDSAMYLCASSLVGGADTQYFGPGTRLTVL.